This TCR beta chain was captured by sequencing in a study of vaccination effects on CD4 cells after COVID-19. Study as a whole: Following the second dose by a median of 72 days, the post-vaccine samples were obtained.

With the ViraFEST assay, the study expanded antigen-specific CD4+ T cells using viral peptide pools, then sequenced them. Isolation of CD4+ T cells took place after 10 days of culture. Vaccination of participants consisted of two doses of either the BNT162b2 or mRNA-1273 vaccine. Using immunoSEQ multiplex PCR, the repertoire was profiled, and TCRdb retains in-frame clones only, with some absent. The table includes tens of thousands of clones, under 85% detected once. Germline values: CDR1 LNHDA, CDR2 SQIVND (reference sequence). V was trimmed by 7 bases and J by 3 bases, leaving 13 bases between them. CDR3 length: 14 residues. Study observations and caveats: Marked contraction was observed in infection-induced and vaccine-induced clones late after vaccination.

Concerning this clone itself: Its target is not known.

The TCR comes from a human donor who received a COVID-19 vaccine. The chain carries TRBV19 and TRBJ1-3, with D unresolved. The sample in question was CD4+ T cells from PBMCs cultured with HCoV-OC43 spike peptides, obtained after COVID-19 vaccination. The sample's subset: HCoV-OC43 spike overlapping peptide pool stimulation. CDR3 residues: CASTRHGDGNTIYF. Here the CDR3 DNA reads TGTGCCAGTACCCGACACGGGGATGGAAACACCATATATTTT.